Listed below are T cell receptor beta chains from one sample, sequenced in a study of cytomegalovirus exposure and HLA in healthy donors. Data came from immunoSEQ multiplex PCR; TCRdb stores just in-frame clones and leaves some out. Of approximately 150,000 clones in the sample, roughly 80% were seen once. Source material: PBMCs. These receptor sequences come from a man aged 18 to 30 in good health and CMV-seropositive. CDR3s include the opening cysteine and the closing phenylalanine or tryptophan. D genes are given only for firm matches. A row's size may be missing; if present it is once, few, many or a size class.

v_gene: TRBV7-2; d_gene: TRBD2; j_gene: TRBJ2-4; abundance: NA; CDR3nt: TGTGCCAGCAGCTTTGGCCAGGGAGGGAACATTCAGTACTTC; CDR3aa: CASSFGQGGNIQYF
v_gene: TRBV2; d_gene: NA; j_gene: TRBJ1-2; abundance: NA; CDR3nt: TGTGCCAGCAGTGAAACGAGCTATGGCTACACCTTC; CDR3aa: CASSETSYGYTF
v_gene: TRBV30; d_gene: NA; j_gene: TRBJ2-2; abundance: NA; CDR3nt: TGTGCCTGGAATCAAGGAGGGGTCACCGGGGAGCTGTTTTTT; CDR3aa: CAWNQGGVTGELFF
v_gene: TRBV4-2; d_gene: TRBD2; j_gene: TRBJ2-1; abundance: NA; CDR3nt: TGTGCCAGCAGCCGAAACATACTAGCGGACAATGAGCAGTTCTTC; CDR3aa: CASSRNILADNEQFF
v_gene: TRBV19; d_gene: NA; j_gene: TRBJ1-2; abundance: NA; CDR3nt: TGTGCCAGTAGTATTGGTTTCGGTAACTATGGCTACACCTTC; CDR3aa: CASSIGFGNYGYTF
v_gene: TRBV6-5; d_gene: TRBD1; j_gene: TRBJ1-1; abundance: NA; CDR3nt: TGTGCCAGCAGTTCCTGGGACAGGGAGAAAGCTTTCTTT; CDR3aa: CASSSWDREKAFF
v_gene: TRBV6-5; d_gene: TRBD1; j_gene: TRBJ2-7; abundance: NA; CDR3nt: TGTGCCAGCAGCACGGGGGGACAGGGCACCCACGAGCAGTACTTC; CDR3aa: CASSTGGQGTHEQYF
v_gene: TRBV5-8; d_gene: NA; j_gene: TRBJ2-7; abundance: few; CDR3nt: TGTGCCAGCAGCCTAACCCTAGCGTCGACCTACGAGCAGTACTTC; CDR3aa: CASSLTLASTYEQYF
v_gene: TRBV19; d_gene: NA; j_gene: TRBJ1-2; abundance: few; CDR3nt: TGTGCCAGTAGTATTGTGGGCAAGAACTATGGCTACACCTTC; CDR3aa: CASSIVGKNYGYTF
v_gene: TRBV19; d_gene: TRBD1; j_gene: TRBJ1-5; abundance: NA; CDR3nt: TGTGCCAGTAGTACCCAGGGGGCTTATCAGCCCCAGCATTTT; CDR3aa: CASSTQGAYQPQHF
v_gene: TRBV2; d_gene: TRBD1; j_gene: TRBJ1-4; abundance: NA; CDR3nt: TGTGCCAGCAGTGGGATGACAGGGGGTAATGAAAAACTGTTTTTT; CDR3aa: CASSGMTGGNEKLFF
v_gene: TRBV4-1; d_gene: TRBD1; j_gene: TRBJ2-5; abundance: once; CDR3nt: TGCGCCAGCAGCCAAGCCGGCAGGGGGCTCCAAGAGACCCAGTACTTC; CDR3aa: CASSQAGRGLQETQYF
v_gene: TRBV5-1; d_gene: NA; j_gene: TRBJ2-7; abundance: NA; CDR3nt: TGCGCCAGCAGCTTGTTGATGGGGAGCTCCTACGAGCAGTACTTC; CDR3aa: CASSLLMGSSYEQYF
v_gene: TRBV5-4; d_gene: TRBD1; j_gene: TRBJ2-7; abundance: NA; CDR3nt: TGTGCCAGCAGCTTGGGACAGGGAACTTTCTACGAGCAGTACTTC; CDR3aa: CASSLGQGTFYEQYF
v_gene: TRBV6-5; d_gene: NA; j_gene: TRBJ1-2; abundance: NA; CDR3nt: TGTGCCAGCAGGGTAGAGGGAGGAGGAGAATATGGCTACACCTTC; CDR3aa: CASRVEGGGEYGYTF
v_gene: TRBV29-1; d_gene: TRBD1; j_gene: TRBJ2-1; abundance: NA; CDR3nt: TGCAGCGCGGGACAGCGCCACAATGAGCAGTTCTTC; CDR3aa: CSAGQRHNEQFF
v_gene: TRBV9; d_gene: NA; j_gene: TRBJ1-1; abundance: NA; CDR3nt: TGTGCCAGCAGCGTAGGTGACAGCAACACTGAAGCTTTCTTT; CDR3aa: CASSVGDSNTEAFF
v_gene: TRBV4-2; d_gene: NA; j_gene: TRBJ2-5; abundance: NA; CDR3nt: TGTGCCAGCAGCCAAGAGGCCCAGTCCAAAGAGACCCAGTACTTC; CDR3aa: CASSQEAQSKETQYF
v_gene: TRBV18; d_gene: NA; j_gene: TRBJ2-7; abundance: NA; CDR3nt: TGTGCCAGCTCGCCCCCGACAGAATACGAGCAGTACTTC; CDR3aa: CASSPPTEYEQYF
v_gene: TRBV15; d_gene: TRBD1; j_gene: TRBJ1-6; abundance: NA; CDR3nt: TGTGCCACCAGCAGGGTTGACAGGGGGGAATCACCCCTCCACTTT; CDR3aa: CATSRVDRGESPLHF
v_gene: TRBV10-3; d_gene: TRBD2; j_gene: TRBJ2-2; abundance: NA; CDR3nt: TGTGCCATCAGCTCCTCACTAGCGGGAGGATCGGGCACCGGGGAGCTGTTTTTT; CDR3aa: CAISSSLAGGSGTGELFF
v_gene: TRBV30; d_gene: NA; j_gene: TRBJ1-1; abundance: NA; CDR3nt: TGTGCCTGGAGTAGGCAGTTAGCCACTGAAGCTTTCTTT; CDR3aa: CAWSRQLATEAFF
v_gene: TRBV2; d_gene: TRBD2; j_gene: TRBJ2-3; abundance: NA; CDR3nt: TGTGCCAGCAGCCAACTAGCGGGAGGCACAGATACGCAGTATTTT; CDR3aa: CASSQLAGGTDTQYF
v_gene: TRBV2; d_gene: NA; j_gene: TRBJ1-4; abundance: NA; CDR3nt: TGTGCCAGCATACTAGGGATCAGAGGAGAAAAACTGTTTTTT; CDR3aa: CASILGIRGEKLFF
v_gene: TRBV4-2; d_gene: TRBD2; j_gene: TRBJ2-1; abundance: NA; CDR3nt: TGTGCCAGCAGCCAAGACCCGGGACTAGCGGGGCGCTCCTACAATGAGCAGTTCTTC; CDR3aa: CASSQDPGLAGRSYNEQFF
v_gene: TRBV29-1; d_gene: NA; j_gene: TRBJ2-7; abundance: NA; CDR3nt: TGCAGCGTTGAATATTCCTACGAGCAGTACTTC; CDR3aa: CSVEYSYEQYF
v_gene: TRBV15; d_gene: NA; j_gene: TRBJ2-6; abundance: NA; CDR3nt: TGTGCCACCAGCAGCTACATCTCTGGGGCCAACGGCCTGACTTTC; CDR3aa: CATSSYISGANGLTF
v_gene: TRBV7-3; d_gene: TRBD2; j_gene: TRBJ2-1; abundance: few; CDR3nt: TGTGCCAGCAGCTTGGAAGCGGGGGAAGCCTACAATGAGCAGTTCTTC; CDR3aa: CASSLEAGEAYNEQFF
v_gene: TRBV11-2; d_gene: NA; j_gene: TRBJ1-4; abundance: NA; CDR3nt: TGTGCCAGCAGCTTAGGGTCAGGTGAAAAACTGTTTTTT; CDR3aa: CASSLGSGEKLFF
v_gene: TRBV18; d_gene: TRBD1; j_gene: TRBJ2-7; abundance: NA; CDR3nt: TGTGCCAGCTCATCAGAGGGACAGGGTTACGAGCAGTACTTC; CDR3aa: CASSSEGQGYEQYF
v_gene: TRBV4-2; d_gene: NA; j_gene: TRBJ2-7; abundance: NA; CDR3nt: TGTGCCAGCAGCCAAGATCGAGAACAGGGAATATCGCAGTACTTC; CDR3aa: CASSQDREQGISQYF
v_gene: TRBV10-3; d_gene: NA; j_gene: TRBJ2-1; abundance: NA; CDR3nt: TGTGCCATCAGTGACTCGACAGGCTCGAACAATGAGCAGTTCTTC; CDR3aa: CAISDSTGSNNEQFF
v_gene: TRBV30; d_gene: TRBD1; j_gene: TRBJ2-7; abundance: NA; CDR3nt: TGTGCCGGGAAAGAGGACAGGGGAGGCTACGAGCAGTACTTC; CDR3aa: CAGKEDRGGYEQYF
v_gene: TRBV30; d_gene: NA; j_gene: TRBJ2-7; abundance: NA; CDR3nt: TGTGCCTGGAGTGCAGGGAACGAGCAGTACTTC; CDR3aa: CAWSAGNEQYF
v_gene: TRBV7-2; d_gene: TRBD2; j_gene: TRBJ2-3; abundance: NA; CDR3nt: TGTGCCAGCAGCCACATGAGGATAGCGGGGGGTCACACAGATACGCAGTATTTT; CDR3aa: CASSHMRIAGGHTDTQYF
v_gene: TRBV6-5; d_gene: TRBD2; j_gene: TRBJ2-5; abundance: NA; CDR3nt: TGTGCCAGCAGCCTCGGACTAGGTCGCTTTAAGACCCAGTACTTC; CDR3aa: CASSLGLGRFKTQYF
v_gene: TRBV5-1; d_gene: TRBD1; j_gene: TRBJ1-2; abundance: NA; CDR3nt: TGCGCCAGCAGCTTGGATAGGACAGGGTTTACTAACTATGGCTACACCTTC; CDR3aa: CASSLDRTGFTNYGYTF
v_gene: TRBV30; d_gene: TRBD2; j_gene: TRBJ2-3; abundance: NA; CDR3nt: TGTGCCTGGAAGAGCGGGGGGTCAGGGAGCCCAGATACGCAGTATTTT; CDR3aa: CAWKSGGSGSPDTQYF
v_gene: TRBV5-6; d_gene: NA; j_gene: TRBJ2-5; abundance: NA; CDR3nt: TGTGCCAGCAGCCAACAGGGTTCGCAAGAGACCCAGTACTTC; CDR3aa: CASSQQGSQETQYF
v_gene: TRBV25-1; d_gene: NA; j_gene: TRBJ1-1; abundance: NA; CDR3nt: TGTGCCAGCAGTGAATATGAGGTACTCACAAGAGGGGCTTTCTTT; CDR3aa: CASSEYEVLTRGAFF
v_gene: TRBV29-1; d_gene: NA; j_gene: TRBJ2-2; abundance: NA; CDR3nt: TGCAGCGTTAGGTGGTCGAGGACGCAAGGACTCGGGGAGCTGTTTTTT; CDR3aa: CSVRWSRTQGLGELFF
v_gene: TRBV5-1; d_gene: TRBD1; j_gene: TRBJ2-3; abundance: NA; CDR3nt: TGCGCCAGCAGCTTGGCCCTAGGACAGGTAGTCACAGATACGCAGTATTTT; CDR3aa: CASSLALGQVVTDTQYF
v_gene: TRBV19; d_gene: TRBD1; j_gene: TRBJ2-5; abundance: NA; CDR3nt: TGTGCCAGTAGTCCGAGACAGGGGGAAGAGACCCAGTACTTC; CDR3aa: CASSPRQGEETQYF
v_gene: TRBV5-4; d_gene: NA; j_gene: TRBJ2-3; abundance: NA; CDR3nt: TGTGCCAGCAGCTTGGCCCCGGGAGCAGCAGATACGCAGTATTTT; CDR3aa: CASSLAPGAADTQYF
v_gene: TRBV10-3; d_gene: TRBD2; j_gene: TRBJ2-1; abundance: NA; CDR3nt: TGTGCCATCAGTGGCGGGAGCCTAAACAATGAGCAGTTCTTC; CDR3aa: CAISGGSLNNEQFF
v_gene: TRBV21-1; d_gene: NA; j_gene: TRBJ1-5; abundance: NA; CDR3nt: TGTGCCAGCAGCAAAACGGACAGCGGGAATCGAGCCCAGCATTTT; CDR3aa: CASSKTDSGNRAQHF
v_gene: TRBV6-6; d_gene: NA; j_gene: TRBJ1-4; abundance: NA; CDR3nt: TGTGCCAGCACCACCGGCGCAGGGGAGCGAAAACTGTTTTTT; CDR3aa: CASTTGAGERKLFF
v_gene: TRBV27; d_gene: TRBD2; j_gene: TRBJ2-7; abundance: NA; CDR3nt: TGTGCCAGCATGGGAGGGGAGAGCTCCTACGAGCAGTACTTC; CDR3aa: CASMGGESSYEQYF
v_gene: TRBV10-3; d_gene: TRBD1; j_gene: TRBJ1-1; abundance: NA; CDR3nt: TGTGCCATCAGTGAGTCTTACAGGGGGCCAGGTGGGAGCACTGAAGCTTTCTTT; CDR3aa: CAISESYRGPGGSTEAFF
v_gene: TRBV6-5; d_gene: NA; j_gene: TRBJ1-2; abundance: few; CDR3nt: TGTGCCAGCAGTTATGGGCAGGGTGGCTATGGCTACACCTTC; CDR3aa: CASSYGQGGYGYTF
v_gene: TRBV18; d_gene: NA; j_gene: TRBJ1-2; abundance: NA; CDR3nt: TGTGCCAGCTCACCAGAGGGCAGTAACTATGGCTACACCTTC; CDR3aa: CASSPEGSNYGYTF
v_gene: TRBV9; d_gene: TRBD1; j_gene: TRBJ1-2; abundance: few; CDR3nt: TGTGCCAGCAGCGTAGCTTACGGGACAGGGGGCGATGGCTACACCTTC; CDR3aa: CASSVAYGTGGDGYTF